This TCR beta chain was found in a study of patients and donors after allogeneic stem cell transplantation. TCRdb redid the calling of the RT-PCR reads with MiXCR, one entry per CDR3 protein. The table shows 920,000 or so distinct CDR3 sequences, with about a sixth occurring only once. Germline V gene sequence: CDR1 SGHVS, CDR2 FQNEAQ. The CDR3 runs 17 residues. The V and J ends lost 4 bases and 4 bases respectively, with 21 bases between them. This clonotype has more than one count but fewer than ten. The V call is TRBV7-8, the J call TRBJ2-3, with a possible D match to TRBD2 (5 bases). Sequencing was performed on blood, either unsorted or a sorted T cell fraction (not recorded which). The clonotype comes from a human donor who was either an allogeneic HSCT recipient or a stem cell or donor lymphocyte infusion donor (not recorded which). It is not recorded whose cells these are; they may come from a transplant donor. CDR3 region: CASSYASGYRGADTQYF. CDR3 DNA sequence: TGTGCCAGCAGCTACGCCTCGGGGTATCGTGGGGCAGATACGCAGTATTTT.